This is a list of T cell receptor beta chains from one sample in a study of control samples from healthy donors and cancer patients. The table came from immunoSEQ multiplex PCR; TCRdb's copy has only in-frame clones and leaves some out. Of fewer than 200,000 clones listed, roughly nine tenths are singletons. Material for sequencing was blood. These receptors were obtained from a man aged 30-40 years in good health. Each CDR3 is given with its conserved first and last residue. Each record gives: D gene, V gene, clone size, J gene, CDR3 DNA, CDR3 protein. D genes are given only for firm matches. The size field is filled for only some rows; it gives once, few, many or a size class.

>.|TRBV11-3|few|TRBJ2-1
TGTGCCAGCAGCTTAGATCAGGGTTGGTCCAATGAGCAGTTCTTC
CASSLDQGWSNEQFF
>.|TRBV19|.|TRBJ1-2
TGTGCCAGTAGTTCCCACTATGGCTACACCTTC
CASSSHYGYTF
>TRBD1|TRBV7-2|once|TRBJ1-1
TGTGCCAGCAGCTTAGGCGGGACAGGGACCACTGAAGCTTTCTTT
CASSLGGTGTTEAFF
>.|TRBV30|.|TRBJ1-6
TGTGCCTGGGGGGCCAGACATAATTCACCCCTCCACTTT
CAWGARHNSPLHF
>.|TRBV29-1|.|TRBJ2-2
TGCAGCGTTAGGGCTAAGACGAACACCGGGGAGCTGTTTTTT
CSVRAKTNTGELFF
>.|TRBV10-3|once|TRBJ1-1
TGTGCCATCAGTGAGTCCGGGGGGGAAGCTTTCTTT
CAISESGGEAFF
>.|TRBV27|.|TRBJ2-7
TGTGCCAGCAGTCGGGGGCCTACCTACGAGCAGTACTTC
CASSRGPTYEQYF
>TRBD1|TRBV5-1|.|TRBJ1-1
TGCGCCAGCAGCTTTCAGGGGGCCCCCACTGAAGCTTTCTTT
CASSFQGAPTEAFF
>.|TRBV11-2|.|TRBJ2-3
TGTGCCAGCAGCTTAAGGGGGGAGGGAACAGATACGCAGTATTTT
CASSLRGEGTDTQYF
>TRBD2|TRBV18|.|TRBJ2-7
TGTGCCAGCTCACCGGACTACGATAGCGGGAACGAGCAGTACTTC
CASSPDYDSGNEQYF
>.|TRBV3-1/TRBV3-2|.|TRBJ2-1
TGTGCCAGCAGCCAAAGGGCCCCTAGCTCCTACAATGAGCAGTTCTTC
CASSQRAPSSYNEQFF
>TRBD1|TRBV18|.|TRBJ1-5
TGTGCCAGCTCACCAAACGCGGCAGGGGGACAAAGCAATCAGCCCCAGCATTTT
CASSPNAAGGQSNQPQHF
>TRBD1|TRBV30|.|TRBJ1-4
TGTGCCCTAATCGACAGGGGGTATGAAAAACTGTTTTTT
CALIDRGYEKLFF
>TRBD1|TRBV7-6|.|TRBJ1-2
TGTGCCAGCAGCTTAGGCTCCTTCGGGACAGGGGGAGGCTACACCTTC
CASSLGSFGTGGGYTF
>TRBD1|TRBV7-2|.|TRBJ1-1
TGTGCCAGCGGACAGGGGGTTAGTGAAGCTTTCTTT
CASGQGVSEAFF
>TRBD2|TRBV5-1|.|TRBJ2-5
TGCGCCAGCAGCTTAGGGACTAGCGGGGGGATTCAAGAGACCCAGTACTTC
CASSLGTSGGIQETQYF
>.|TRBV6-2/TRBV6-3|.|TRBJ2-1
TGTGCCAGCAGTGTGGGGGGGGCGGGGAATGAGCAGTTCTTC
CASSVGGAGNEQFF
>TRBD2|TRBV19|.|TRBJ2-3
TGTGCCAGTAGTATTGGGCGGGAGCCCGAGGATACGCAGTATTTT
CASSIGREPEDTQYF
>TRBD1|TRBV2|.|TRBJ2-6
TGTGCCAGCAGTAGGGGGCAGGGCGGCTCTGGGGCCAACGTCCTGACTTTC
CASSRGQGGSGANVLTF
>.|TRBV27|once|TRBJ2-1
TGTGCCAGCAGCCGGGACCGACTTAATGAGCAGTTCTTC
CASSRDRLNEQFF
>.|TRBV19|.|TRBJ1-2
TGTGCCAGTAGCAGGGACACGGGGTATGGCTACACCTTC
CASSRDTGYGYTF
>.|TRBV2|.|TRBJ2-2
TGTGCGAGGGGCGAACGAACGACAGGGACTCTGACCGGGGAGCTGTTTTTT
CARGERTTGTLTGELFF
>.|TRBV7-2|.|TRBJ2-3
TGTGCCAGCAACTCAATGGCAAATACGCAGTATTTT
CASNSMANTQYF
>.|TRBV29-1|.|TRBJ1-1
TGCAGCGTTGAATCCTGGCAGGGGAAAGACACTGAAGCTTTCTTT
CSVESWQGKDTEAFF
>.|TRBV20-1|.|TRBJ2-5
TGCAGTGCTAACGGGGATTGGACCCAGTACTTC
CSANGDWTQYF
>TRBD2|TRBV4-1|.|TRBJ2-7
TGCGCCAGCAGCCCTACGGGACTACCTAGTTACGAGCAGTACTTC
CASSPTGLPSYEQYF
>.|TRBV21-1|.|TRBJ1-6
.
CASSKRLWGCVGRGSPLHF
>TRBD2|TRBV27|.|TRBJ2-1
TGTGCCAGCAGTTGGACCGGGACTATGTACAATGAGCAGTTCTTC
CASSWTGTMYNEQFF
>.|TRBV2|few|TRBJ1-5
TGTGCCAGCAGGGGAGGATGGGCAAGCAATCAGCCCCAGCATTTT
CASRGGWASNQPQHF
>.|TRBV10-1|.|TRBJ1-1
TGCGCCAGCAGTGAGGCAGGGGTGGGTGAAGCTTTCTTT
CASSEAGVGEAFF
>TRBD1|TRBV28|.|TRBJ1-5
TGTGCCAGCACCTCCCAGGGGACAGGGGTTGGTCAGCCCCAGCATTTT
CASTSQGTGVGQPQHF
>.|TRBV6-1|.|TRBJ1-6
TGTGCCAGCAGTGAGGGAAACCCATATAATTCACCCCTCCACTTT
CASSEGNPYNSPLHF
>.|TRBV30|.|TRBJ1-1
TGTGCCTGGGCACCAGGGTTATCGGGAGCTGAAGCTTTCTTT
CAWAPGLSGAEAFF
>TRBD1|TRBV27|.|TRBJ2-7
TGTGCCAGCAGTTCCCTGGGACAGGGGCGGTACGAGCAGTACTTC
CASSSLGQGRYEQYF
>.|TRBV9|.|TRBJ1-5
TGTGCCAGCAGCGTATGGGGGTCCAATCAGCCCCAGCATTTT
CASSVWGSNQPQHF
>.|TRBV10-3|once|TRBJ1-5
TGTGCCATCAGTGAGGGCAGCAATCAGCCCCAGCATTTT
CAISEGSNQPQHF
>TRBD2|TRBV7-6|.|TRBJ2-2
TGTGCCAGCAGTTCGACTAGCGGGAGAAACACCGGGGAGCTGTTTTTT
CASSSTSGRNTGELFF
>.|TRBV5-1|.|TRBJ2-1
TGCGCCAGCAGCCCCTGGGGGGATGAGCAGTTCTTC
CASSPWGDEQFF
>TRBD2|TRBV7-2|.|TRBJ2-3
TGTGCCAGCAGCTTAGCTGGGACTAGCCTGGATTTT
CASSLAGTSLDF
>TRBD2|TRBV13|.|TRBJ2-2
TGTGCCAGCAGCTCCTCTAGCGGGAGGATCACCGGGGAGCTGTTTTTT
CASSSSSGRITGELFF
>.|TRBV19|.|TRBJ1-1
TGTGCCAGTAGTATTAGTGGTTGGGGCCAGAACACTGAAGCTTTCTTT
CASSISGWGQNTEAFF
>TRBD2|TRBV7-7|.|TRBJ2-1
TGTGCCAGCAGCCCATCGACTAGCGGGAGCAATGAGCAGTTCTTC
CASSPSTSGSNEQFF
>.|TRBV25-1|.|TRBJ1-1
TGTGCCAGCAGTGACGACGGAGGAAGGAACACTGAAGCTTTCTTT
CASSDDGGRNTEAFF
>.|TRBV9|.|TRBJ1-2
TGTGCCAGCAGCGCGGATACATTCGCCCGACCCTACACCTTC
CASSADTFARPYTF
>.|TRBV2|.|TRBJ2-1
TGTGCCAGCAGAGATTCGGGGAGCTCCTACAATGAGCAGTTCTTC
CASRDSGSSYNEQFF
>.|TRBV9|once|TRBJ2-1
TGTGCCAGCAGCTCAGGGGCTAGCGGCAGCTCCTACAATGAGCAGTTCTTC
CASSSGASGSSYNEQFF
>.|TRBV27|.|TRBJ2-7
TGTGCCAGCAGTTTAACACCACTCTACGAGCAGTACTTC
CASSLTPLYEQYF
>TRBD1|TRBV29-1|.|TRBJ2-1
TGCAGCGTTGAAGGGGACAGGGGGCCCGAGCAGTTCTTC
CSVEGDRGPEQFF
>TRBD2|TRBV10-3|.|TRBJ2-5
TGTGCCATCAGTGGGGTAGCGGGGGGTCCCCAAGAGACCCAGTACTTC
CAISGVAGGPQETQYF
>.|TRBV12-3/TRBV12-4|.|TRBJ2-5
TGTGCCAGCAGTGTCGCGGGCCAAGAGACCCAGTACTTC
CASSVAGQETQYF
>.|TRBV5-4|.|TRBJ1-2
TGTGCCACCAGGCCGGGGGGGCAGATCTATGGCTACACCTTC
CATRPGGQIYGYTF
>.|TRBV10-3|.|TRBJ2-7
TGTGCCATCAGTCCTGACCCTAGGGCGGCCTACGAGCAGTACTTC
CAISPDPRAAYEQYF
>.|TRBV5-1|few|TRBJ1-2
TGCGCCAGCAGCATAGGTCCGGAAAGTTATGGCTACACCTTC
CASSIGPESYGYTF
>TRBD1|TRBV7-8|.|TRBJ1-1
TGTGCCAGCAGCTCGGGACAGGCGAACACTGAAGCTTTCTTT
CASSSGQANTEAFF
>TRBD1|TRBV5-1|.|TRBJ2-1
TGCGCCAGCAGCTACGACAGGGGAGACCACAATGAGCAGTTCTTC
CASSYDRGDHNEQFF